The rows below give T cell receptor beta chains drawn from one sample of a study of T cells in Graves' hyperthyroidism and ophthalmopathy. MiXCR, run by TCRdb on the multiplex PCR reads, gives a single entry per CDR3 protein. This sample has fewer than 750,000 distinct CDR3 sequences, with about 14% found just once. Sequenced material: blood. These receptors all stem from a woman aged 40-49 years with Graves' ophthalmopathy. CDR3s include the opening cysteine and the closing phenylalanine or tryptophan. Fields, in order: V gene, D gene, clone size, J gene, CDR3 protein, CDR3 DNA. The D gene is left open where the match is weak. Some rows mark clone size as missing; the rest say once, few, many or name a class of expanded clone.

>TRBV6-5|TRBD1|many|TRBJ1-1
CASSKTDRAEAFF
TGTGCCAGCAGCAAAACCGACAGGGCTGAAGCTTTCTTT
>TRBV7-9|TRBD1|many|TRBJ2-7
CASSHRTDRVGEQYF
TGTGCCAGCAGCCATAGGACGGACAGGGTCGGCGAGCAGTACTTC
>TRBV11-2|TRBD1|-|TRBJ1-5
CASSPGGQGLQPQHF
TGTGCCAGCAGCCCAGGGGGCCAGGGTCTTCAGCCCCAGCATTTT
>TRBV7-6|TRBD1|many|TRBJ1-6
CASSLTAPGQGSSPLHF
TGTGCCAGCAGCCTTACCGCTCCGGGACAGGGTAGCTCACCCCTCCACTTT
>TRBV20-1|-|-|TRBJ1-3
CSARARLQGNTIYF
TGCAGTGCTAGAGCCCGCTTGCAGGGGAACACCATATATTTT
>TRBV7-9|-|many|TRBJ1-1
CASSLESADEAFF
TGTGCCAGCAGCTTAGAGTCGGCAGACGAAGCTTTCTTT
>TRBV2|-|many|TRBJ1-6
CASSPATWDSPLHF
TGTGCCAGCAGCCCGGCTACCTGGGATTCACCCCTCCACTTT
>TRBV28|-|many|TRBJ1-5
CASRDIGQLNQPQHF
TGTGCCAGCAGGGACATCGGACAGCTAAATCAGCCCCAGCATTTT
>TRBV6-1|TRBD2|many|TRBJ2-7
CACRRDYLDYEQYF
TGTGCCTGCCGCCGGGACTACCTGGACTACGAGCAGTACTTC
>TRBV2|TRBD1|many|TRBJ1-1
CASSRDSNTEAFF
TGTGCCAGCAGTAGGGACAGTAACACTGAAGCTTTCTTT
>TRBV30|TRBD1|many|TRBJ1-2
CACPTGMGHGYTF
TGTGCCTGCCCGACAGGGATGGGCCATGGCTACACCTTC
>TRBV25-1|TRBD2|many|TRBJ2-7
CASSEWIAGTYEQYF
TGTGCCAGCAGTGAATGGATAGCGGGAACCTACGAGCAGTACTTC
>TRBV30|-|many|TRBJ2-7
CAWSLLYEQYF
TGTGCCTGGAGTCTTCTCTACGAGCAGTACTTC
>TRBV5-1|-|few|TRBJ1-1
CASSLGGFMNTEAFF
TGCGCCAGCAGCTTGGGTGGATTCATGAACACTGAAGCTTTCTTT
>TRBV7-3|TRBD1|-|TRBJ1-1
CASSLVGGETTEAFF
TGTGCCAGCAGCTTAGTAGGGGGCGAAACGACTGAAGCTTTCTTT
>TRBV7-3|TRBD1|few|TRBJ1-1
CASSLRSGGSTEAFF
TGTGCCAGCAGCTTAAGGTCAGGGGGGTCCACTGAAGCTTTCTTT
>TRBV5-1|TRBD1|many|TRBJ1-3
CASSPGTAAGNTIYF
TGCGCCAGCAGCCCCGGGACAGCAGCAGGAAACACCATATATTTT
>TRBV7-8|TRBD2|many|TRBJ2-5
CASSLGTSGRALPETQYF
TGTGCCAGCAGCCTTGGGACTAGCGGGAGGGCCCTCCCAGAGACCCAGTACTTC
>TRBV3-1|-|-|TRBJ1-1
CASSNRQGNTEAFF
TGTGCCAGCAGCAATAGGCAAGGGAACACTGAAGCTTTCTTT
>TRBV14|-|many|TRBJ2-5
CASSRSGAGETQYF
TGTGCCAGCAGCCGCTCGGGAGCCGGGGAGACCCAGTACTTC
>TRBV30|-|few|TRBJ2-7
CAWRQGHSYEQYF
TGTGCCTGGAGGCAAGGACACTCCTACGAGCAGTACTTC
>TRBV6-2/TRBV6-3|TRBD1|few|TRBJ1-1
CASSYPTGGGGTEAFF
TGTGCCAGCAGTTACCCGACAGGGGGCGGAGGCACTGAAGCTTTCTTT
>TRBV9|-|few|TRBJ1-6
CASSVTGLNSPLHF
TGTGCCAGCAGCGTAACGGGACTTAATTCACCCCTCCACTTT
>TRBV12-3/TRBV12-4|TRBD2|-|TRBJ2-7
CASRPPGLAVHSYEQYF
TGTGCCAGCAGGCCACCGGGACTAGCGGTCCACTCCTACGAGCAGTACTTC
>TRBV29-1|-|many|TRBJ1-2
CSVWALAGGYTF
TGCAGCGTTTGGGCACTCGCTGGTGGCTACACCTTC
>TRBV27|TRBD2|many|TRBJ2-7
CASSVSGRALIEQYF
TGTGCCAGCAGTGTAAGCGGGAGGGCCCTCATCGAGCAGTACTTC
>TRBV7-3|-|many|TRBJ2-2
CASSPGTDNTGELFF
TGTGCCAGCAGCCCGGGGACTGACAACACCGGGGAGCTGTTTTTT
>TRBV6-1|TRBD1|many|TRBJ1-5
CATLTGGQPQHF
TGTGCCACCCTGACAGGGGGTCAGCCCCAGCATTTT
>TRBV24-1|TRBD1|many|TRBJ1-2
CATSGLGQGYGYTF
TGTGCCACCAGTGGTCTCGGACAGGGCTATGGCTACACCTTC
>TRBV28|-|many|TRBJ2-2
CASKGEINTGELFF
TGTGCCAGCAAGGGGGAGATTAACACCGGGGAGCTGTTTTTT
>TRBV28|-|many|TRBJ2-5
CASSPRQGLETQYF
TGTGCCAGCAGTCCTAGGCAGGGGTTGGAGACCCAGTACTTC
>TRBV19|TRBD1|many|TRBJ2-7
CATQLRTGVTYEQYF
TGTGCCACACAACTAAGGACAGGGGTTACCTACGAGCAGTACTTC
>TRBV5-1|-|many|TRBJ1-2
CASSLNGPNYGYTF
TGCGCCAGCAGCTTGAATGGCCCTAACTATGGCTACACCTTC
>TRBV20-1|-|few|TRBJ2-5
CSARPQGQETQYF
TGCAGTGCTAGACCGCAGGGACAAGAGACCCAGTACTTC
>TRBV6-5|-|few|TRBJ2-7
CASSYVAGTYEQYF
TGTGCCAGCAGTTACGTTGCGGGCACCTACGAGCAGTACTTC
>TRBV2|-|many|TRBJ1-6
CASSEVANSPLHF
TGTGCCAGCAGTGAAGTCGCTAATTCACCCCTCCACTTT
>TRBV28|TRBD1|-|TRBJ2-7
CASSPGQGANYEQYF
TGTGCCAGCAGCCCGGGACAGGGGGCAAACTACGAGCAGTACTTC
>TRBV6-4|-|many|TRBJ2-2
CASSDVLSGLWTGELFF
TGTGCCAGCAGTGACGTCCTTAGCGGCTTATGGACCGGGGAGCTGTTTTTT
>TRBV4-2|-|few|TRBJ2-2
CASSQALVNTGELFF
TGTGCCAGCAGCCAAGCTCTAGTGAACACCGGGGAGCTGTTTTTT
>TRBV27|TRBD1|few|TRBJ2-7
CASRFKGQGANEQYF
TGTGCCAGCAGATTCAAGGGACAGGGGGCGAACGAGCAGTACTTC